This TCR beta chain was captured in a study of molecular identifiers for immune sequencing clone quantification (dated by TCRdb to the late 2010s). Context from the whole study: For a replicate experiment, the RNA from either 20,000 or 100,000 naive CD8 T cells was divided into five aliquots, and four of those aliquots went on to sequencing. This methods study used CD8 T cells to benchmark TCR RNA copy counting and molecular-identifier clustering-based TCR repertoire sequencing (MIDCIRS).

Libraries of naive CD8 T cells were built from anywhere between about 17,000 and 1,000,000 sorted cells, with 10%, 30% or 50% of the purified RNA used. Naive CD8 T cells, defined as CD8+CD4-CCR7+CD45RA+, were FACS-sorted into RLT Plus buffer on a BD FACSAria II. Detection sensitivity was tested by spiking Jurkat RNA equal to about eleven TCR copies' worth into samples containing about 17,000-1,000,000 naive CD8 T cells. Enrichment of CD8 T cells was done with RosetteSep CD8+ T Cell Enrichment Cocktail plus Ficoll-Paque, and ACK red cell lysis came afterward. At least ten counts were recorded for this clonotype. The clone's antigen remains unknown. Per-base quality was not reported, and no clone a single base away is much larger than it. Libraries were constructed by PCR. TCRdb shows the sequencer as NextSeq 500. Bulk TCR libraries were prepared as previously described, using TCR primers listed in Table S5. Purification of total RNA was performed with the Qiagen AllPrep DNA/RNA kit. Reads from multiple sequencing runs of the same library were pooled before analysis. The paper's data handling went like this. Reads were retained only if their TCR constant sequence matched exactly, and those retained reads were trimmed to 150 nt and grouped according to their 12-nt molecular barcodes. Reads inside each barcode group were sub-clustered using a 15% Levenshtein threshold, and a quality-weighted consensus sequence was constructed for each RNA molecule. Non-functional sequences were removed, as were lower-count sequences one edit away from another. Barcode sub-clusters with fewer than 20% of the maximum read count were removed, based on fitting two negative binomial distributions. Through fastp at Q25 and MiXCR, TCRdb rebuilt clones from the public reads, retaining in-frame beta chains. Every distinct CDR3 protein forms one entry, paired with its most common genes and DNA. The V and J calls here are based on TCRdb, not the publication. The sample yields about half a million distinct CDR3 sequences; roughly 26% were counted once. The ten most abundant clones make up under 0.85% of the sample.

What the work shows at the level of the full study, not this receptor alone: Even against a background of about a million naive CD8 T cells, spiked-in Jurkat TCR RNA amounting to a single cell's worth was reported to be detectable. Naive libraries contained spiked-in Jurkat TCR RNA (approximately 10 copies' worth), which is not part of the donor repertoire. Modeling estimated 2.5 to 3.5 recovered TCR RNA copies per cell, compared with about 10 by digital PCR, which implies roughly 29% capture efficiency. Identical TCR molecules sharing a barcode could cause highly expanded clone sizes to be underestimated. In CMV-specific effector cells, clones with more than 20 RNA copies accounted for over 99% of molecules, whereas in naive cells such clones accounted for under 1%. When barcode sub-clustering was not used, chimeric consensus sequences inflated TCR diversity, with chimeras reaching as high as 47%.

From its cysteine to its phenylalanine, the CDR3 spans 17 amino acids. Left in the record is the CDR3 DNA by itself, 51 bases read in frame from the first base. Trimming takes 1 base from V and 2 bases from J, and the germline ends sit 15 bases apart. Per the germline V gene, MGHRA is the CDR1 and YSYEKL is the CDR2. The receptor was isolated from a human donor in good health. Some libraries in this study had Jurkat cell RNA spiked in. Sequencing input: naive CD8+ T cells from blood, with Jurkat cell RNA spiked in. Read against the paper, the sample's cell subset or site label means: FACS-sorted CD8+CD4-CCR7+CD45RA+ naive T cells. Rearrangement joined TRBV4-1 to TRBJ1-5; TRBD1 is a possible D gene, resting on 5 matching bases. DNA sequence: TGCGCCAGCAGCCAAGCAACCCCGGGACGCGGCAATCAGCCCCAGCATTTT. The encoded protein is CASSQATPGRGNQPQHF.